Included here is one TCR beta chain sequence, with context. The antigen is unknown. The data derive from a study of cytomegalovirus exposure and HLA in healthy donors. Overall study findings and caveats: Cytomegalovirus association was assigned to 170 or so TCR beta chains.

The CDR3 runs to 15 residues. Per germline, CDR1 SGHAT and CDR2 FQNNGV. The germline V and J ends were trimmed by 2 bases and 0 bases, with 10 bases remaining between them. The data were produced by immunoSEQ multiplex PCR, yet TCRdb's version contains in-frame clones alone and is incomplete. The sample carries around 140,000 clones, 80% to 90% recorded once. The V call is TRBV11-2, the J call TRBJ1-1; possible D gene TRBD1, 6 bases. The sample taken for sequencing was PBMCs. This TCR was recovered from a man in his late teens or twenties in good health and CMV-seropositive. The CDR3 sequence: CASSLNRVVNTEAFF. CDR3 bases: TGTGCCAGCAGCTTAAACAGGGTGGTGAACACTGAAGCTTTCTTT. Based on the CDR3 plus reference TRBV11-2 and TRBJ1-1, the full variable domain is EAGVAQSPRYKIIEKRQSVAFWCNPISGHATLYWYQQILGQGPKLLIQFQNNGVVDDSQLPKDRFSAERLKGVDSTLKIQPAKLEDSAVYLCASSLNRVVNTEAFFGQGTRLTVV.